This T cell receptor (beta chain) was profiled in a study of blood T cell repertoires in COVID-19. Study information: The origin of the acute and convalescent COVID-19 samples was the United States, Italy and Spain. T cells, B-cell-depleted T cells, or PBMCs provided the cDNA or gDNA that served as material.

The sample holds a few counts of this clone. Generated by immunoSEQ multiplex PCR, the TCRdb table keeps only in-frame clones and is missing some. The data hold some 150,000 clones, with around 84% observed a single time. Sequencing was performed on peripheral blood. This clonotype was obtained from a woman aged 55-69 years with acute or convalescent COVID-19.

The chain's CDR3 is CASSPLSSYNEQFF. The CDR3 region has the DNA TGTGCCAGCAGTCCATTGAGCTCCTACAATGAGCAGTTCTTC. The V gene is TRBV6-6, the J gene TRBJ2-1; unclear D gene. V was cut by 5 bases and J by 0 bases, with 8 bases left in between. In germline, CDR1 is MNHNY, CDR2 SVGAGI (reference sequence). The CDR3 extends over 14 amino acids.